The 21 T cell receptor beta chains presented below share a single source sample, sequenced in a study of beta chain features in type 1 diabetes. The authors reverse transcribed all of the isolated RNA, so sequencing captured expressed TCRB transcripts. TCRdb's copy holds only in-frame clones and misses some; the assay was immunoSEQ multiplex PCR. Of hundreds of thousands of clones in the sample, around 68% were seen once. Sequenced material: naive CD4+ T cells from blood. The receptors derive from a man aged 30 to 39 in good health.

The V gene is TRBV10-3, the J gene TRBJ2-2; D gene ambiguous. The CDR3 consists of 14 residues. V dropped 8 bases and J dropped 0 bases, with 10 bases sitting between them. Germline assignment: CDR1 ENHRY and CDR2 SYGVKD. The CDR3 nucleotides read TGTGCCATCGGTGGAGAACCGAACACCGGGGAGCTGTTTTTT. It codes for CAIGGEPNTGELFF.

This clone has a single count. Here the CDR3 DNA reads TGTGCCAGCAGCTTGATCAGGGGCACCGGGGAGCTGTTTTTT. Amino acids: CASSLIRGTGELFF. The chain joins TRBV11-2 to TRBJ2-2; perhaps TRBD1 as D (6 bases). V was trimmed by 3 bases and J by 4 bases, leaving 9 bases between them. The CDR3 runs to 14 residues. Germline CDR1 is SGHAT and CDR2 is FQNNGV.

The J gene is TRBJ2-5, the V gene TRBV30, with 10 bases that match TRBD2. Germline-derived CDR1 and CDR2 are GTSNPN and SVGIG (reference sequence). The ends lost 3 bases at V and 5 bases at J; junction bases unmatched: 6. This CDR3 region has 14 residues. This CDR3 reads CAWSGLAERETQYF. The CDR3 nucleotides are TGTGCCTGGAGCGGACTAGCGGAGAGGGAGACCCAGTACTTC.

V gene TRBV30 combines with J gene TRBJ1-1, with D unresolved. The CDR3 is made up of 12 amino acids. Trimming removed 5 bases from V and 0 bases from J, with 7 bases in between. Per germline, CDR1 GTSNPN and CDR2 SVGIG (reference sequence). In DNA, the CDR3 is TGTGCCTGGGGGCCGATGAACACTGAAGCTTTCTTT. It translates to CAWGPMNTEAFF.

The V call is TRBV28, the J call TRBJ2-7, with no clear D. This CDR3 region has 12 residues. Germline lookup yields CDR1 MDHEN and CDR2 SYDVKM. The V gene lost 3 bases and the J gene lost 6 bases, with 9 bases spanning the gap. The CDR3 coding sequence is TGTGCCAGCAGTTTGGGGTCTGTCGAGCAGTACTTC. This translates into CASSLGSVEQYF.

The J gene is TRBJ2-7, the V gene TRBV18; a possible D gene is TRBD2 (6 bases). The CDR3 has 14 amino acids. Germline values: CDR1 KGHSH, CDR2 LQKENI. Trimming removed 6 bases from V and 2 bases from J, with 14 bases in between. The chain's CDR3 is CASSLMEGPYEQYF. For the CDR3, the DNA is TGTGCCAGCTCTCTTATGGAGGGACCCTACGAGCAGTACTTC.

There are a few counts of this clone. This chain links TRBV13 with TRBJ2-7; D not certain. V was cut by 5 bases and J by 6 bases, with 14 bases left in between. The CDR3 has 13 residues. Germline values: CDR1 PRHDT, CDR2 FYEKMQ (reference sequence). The CDR3 loop reads CASSPDPSGEQYF. The CDR3 nucleotides are TGTGCCAGCAGCCCGGACCCAAGTGGCGAGCAGTACTTC.

V is TRBV9 and J is TRBJ2-3; TRBD2 matches at 11 bases. The ends lost 4 bases at V and 2 bases at J; junction bases unmatched: 12. Germline V lookup: CDR1 SGDLS, CDR2 YYNGEE. CDR3 size: 18 residues. This CDR3 is CASSTPGGLAANTDTQYF. The CDR3 nucleotides are TGTGCCAGCAGCACCCCAGGGGGACTAGCGGCTAACACAGATACGCAGTATTTT.

DNA for the CDR3: TGTGCCAGCAGGGGAACAGGGTTCTATGGCTACACCTTC. This codes for CASRGTGFYGYTF. The rearrangement joins TRBV28 to TRBJ1-2, with TRBD1 as a possible D gene (6 bases). V was trimmed by 6 bases and J by 4 bases, leaving 12 bases between them. The CDR3 totals 13 residues. CDR1 MDHEN and CDR2 SYDVKM come from the germline V gene.

This clone came up a few times. The V call is TRBV30, the J call TRBJ2-5, with D possibly TRBD2 on 6 matching bases. Trimming shortened V by 5 bases and J by 2 bases, and 12 bases separated the two germline ends. In germline, CDR1 is GTSNPN, CDR2 SVGIG (reference sequence). The CDR3 spans 13 residues. The CDR3 is CAWATGTQETQYF. The CDR3 region has the DNA TGTGCCTGGGCAACCGGGACTCAAGAGACCCAGTACTTC.

V usage is TRBV30 and J usage is TRBJ1-1; no clear D gene. Per germline, CDR1 GTSNPN and CDR2 SVGIG (reference sequence). V dropped 0 bases and J dropped 0 bases, with 8 bases sitting between them. This CDR3 comprises 14 residues. The CDR3 region is CAWSVPKMNTEAFF. The CDR3 bases are TGTGCCTGGAGTGTACCAAAGATGAACACTGAAGCTTTCTTT. Filled out from reference TRBV30 and TRBJ1-1, the complete variable domain reads SQTIHQWPATLVQPVGSPLSLECTVEGTSNPNLYWYRQAAGRGLQLLFYSVGIGQISSEVPQNLSASRPQDRQFILSSKKLLLSDSGFYLCAWSVPKMNTEAFFGQGTRLTVV.

A note on this clone: Other DNA sequences from this sample encode an identical CDR3 as well. The chain links TRBV9 to TRBJ2-3, with unresolved D. The length of the CDR3 is 12 residues. Per germline, CDR1 SGDLS and CDR2 YYNGEE. V lost 3 bases and J 3 bases, leaving 5 bases between the germline ends. The CDR3 region is CASSAHTDTQYF. CDR3 bases: TGTGCCAGCAGCGCGCATACAGATACGCAGTATTTT.

The rearrangement links TRBV10-3 to TRBJ2-6, with TRBD1 matching over 8 bases. There are 17 residues in the CDR3. Germline lookup yields CDR1 ENHRY and CDR2 SYGVKD. Unmatched junction bases numbered 14, after V lost 11 bases and J lost 2 bases. CDR3 DNA sequence: TGTGCCTCCGGGGCGACAGGGGCGAAGGCTGGGGCCAACGTCCTGACTTTC. Amino acid sequence: CASGATGAKAGANVLTF.

This chain connects TRBV30 to TRBJ2-7, with TRBD1 as a possible D gene (5 bases). CDR3 length: 13 amino acids. V was clipped by 0 bases and J by 1 base, with 7 bases between them. Germline lookup yields CDR1 GTSNPN and CDR2 SVGIG (reference sequence). CDR3 region: CAWSVGESYEQYF. DNA for the CDR3: TGTGCCTGGAGTGTAGGGGAATCCTACGAGCAGTACTTC.

The rearrangement uses TRBV12-2 and TRBJ2-6; the listed D gene, TRBD1, was not tested against the DNA. TRBV12-2 is a pseudogene segment. The CDR3 runs 15 residues. The CDR3 nucleotides are TGTGCAAGTCGCTTGGGCAGCTCTGGGGCCAACGTCCTGACTTTC. Protein product: CASRLGSSGANVLTF.

The chain has TRBV29-1 and TRBJ1-4; no firm D call. CDR3 length: 11 residues. Trimming shortened V by 7 bases and J by 5 bases, and 8 bases separated the two germline ends. The germline V gene encodes CDR1 SQVTM and CDR2 ANQGSEA. CDR3 bases: TGCAGCGCGCGGGTGAATGAAAAACTGTTTTTT. Translating gives CSARVNEKLFF. Together with reference TRBV29-1 and TRBJ1-4, the CDR3 gives the full variable domain: SAVISQKPSRDICQRGTSLTIQCQVDSQVTMMFWYRQQPGQSLTLIATANQGSEATYESGFVIDKFPISRPNLTFSTLTVSNMSPEDSSIYLCSARVNEKLFFGSGTQLSVL.

The chain has TRBV5-4 and TRBJ1-2, with TRBD1 identical over 8 bases. Germline-derived CDR1 and CDR2 are SGHNT and YYREEE (reference sequence). The V and J ends lost 10 bases and 4 bases, in that order; junction bases with no gene match: 9. This CDR3 is 13 amino acids long. The CDR3 loop is CAGSAQGGYGYTF. The DNA of the CDR3 is TGTGCCGGGTCCGCACAGGGGGGCTATGGCTACACCTTC. The variable domain in full, with the rest retrieved from reference TRBV5-4 and TRBJ1-2, is ETGVTQSPTHLIKTRGQQVTLRCSSQSGHNTVSWYQQALGQGPQFIFQYYREEENGRGNFPPRFSGLQFPNYSSELNVNALELDDSALYLCAGSAQGGYGYTFGSGTRLTVV.

The J gene is TRBJ2-3, the V gene TRBV11-2; D possibly corresponds to TRBD2 (6 bases). The CDR3 consists of 14 residues. The germline V gene encodes CDR1 SGHAT and CDR2 FQNNGV. Trimming stripped 5 bases from V and 4 bases from J, with 13 bases between. For the CDR3, the DNA is TGTGCCAGCAGCGTCGGGAGTTCGCCAGATACGCAGTATTTT. The encoded protein is CASSVGSSPDTQYF.

A note on this clone: This CDR3 is also generated by other DNA sequences in the sample. The chain couples TRBV5-6 to TRBJ1-2, with D hard to call. CDR1 and CDR2 (germline): SGHDT, YYEEEE. V was trimmed by 0 bases and J by 6 bases, leaving 6 bases between them. The CDR3 length is 12 residues. The CDR3 DNA sequence: TGTGCCAGCAGCTTGGTAGGAGATGGCTACACCTTC. Its translation: CASSLVGDGYTF.

In DNA form, the CDR3 reads TGCGCCAGCAGCCACGGACTAGCACAAACCTACGAGCAGTACTTC. Translation gives CASSHGLAQTYEQYF. The genes are TRBV4-1 and TRBJ2-7; TRBD2 matches 8 bases. The CDR3 has 15 residues. With 3 bases clipped from V and 2 bases from J, the junction kept 6 bases outside the gene matches. CDR1 and CDR2 from the germline V gene are MGHRA and YSYEKL.

Written as DNA, the CDR3 is TGCGCCAGCAGCAAAACCACCGACCCAGATACGCAGTATTTT. The encoded protein is CASSKTTDPDTQYF. J is TRBJ2-3 and V is TRBV5-1; unclear D gene. Trimming removed 4 bases from V and 4 bases from J, with 13 bases in between. The CDR3 covers 14 residues. The germline V gene has CDR1 SGHRS and CDR2 YFSETQ.